These 9 T cell receptor beta chains originate from one sample sequenced in a study of blood T cell repertoires in COVID-19 (dated by TCRdb to the early 2020s). Libraries were built with the immunoSEQ multiplex PCR assay. Sourced from immuneACCESS, this table was stored by TCRdb with only in-frame sequences that have V and J called. A share of the clones is absent; for the studies checked, an unresolved V gene accounts for under half, and the remainder has no known explanation. This sample lists 150,000 to 200,000 clones; more than 75% were detected once. The ten largest account for approximately 4% of the sample. Sequenced input: peripheral blood. These receptors came from a human donor in a cohort sampled during active COVID-19.

The chain employs TRBV6-6 and TRBJ2-5, with 11 bases identical to TRBD2. The ends lost 10 bases at V and 5 bases at J; junction bases unmatched: 12. The CDR3 spans 15 residues. CDR1 is MNHNY and CDR2 is SVGAGI in the germline V gene (reference sequence). The CDR3 region is CATKARLAGQETQYF. CDR3 DNA sequence: TGTGCCACCAAAGCCCGACTAGCGGGACAGGAGACCCAGTACTTC.

V gene TRBV18 combines with J gene TRBJ1-1; the match to TRBD1 covers 7 bases. Trimming took 5 bases from V and 4 from J; bases not matched to a gene: 10. CDR3 size: 15 residues. Germline values: CDR1 KGHSH, CDR2 LQKENI. The CDR3 coding sequence is TGTGCCAGCTCAGTGGGGACAGCACCAACCACTGAAGCTTTCTTT. Protein product: CASSVGTAPTTEAFF.

The rearrangement links TRBV6-2 or TRBV6-3 to TRBJ2-1; the D gene is possibly TRBD1 (6 bases). Between the trimmed V and J ends, which lost 6 bases and 8 bases, there was a span of 23 bases. This CDR3 spans 16 amino acids. Per the germline V gene, CDR1 is MNHEY and CDR2 is SVGEGT. CDR3 loop: CASSPMAGDLWDEQFF. The CDR3 nucleotides are TGTGCCAGCAGCCCAATGGCAGGGGACCTTTGGGATGAGCAGTTCTTC.

The chain recombines TRBV10-3 with TRBJ2-4, with D possibly being TRBD1 (6 bases). This CDR3 is built from 16 residues. V was trimmed by 0 bases and J by 1 base, leaving 10 bases between them. CDR1 is ENHRY and CDR2 is SYGVKD in the germline V gene. The CDR3 nucleotides read TGTGCCATCAGTGAGTCGTCAGGGGTGGCCAAAAACATTCAGTACTTC. As protein: CAISESSGVAKNIQYF.

As concerns this clone: Sequence at one end of the junction differs from germline and may be a read error. The rearrangement uses TRBV2 and TRBJ2-7, with D tentatively TRBD1 (5 bases). The CDR3 spans 12 residues. Germline assignment: CDR1 SNHLY and CDR2 FYNNEI. As DNA, the CDR3 is TGTGCCAGCAGTGATGACCAGGGAATTTTGCTATTC. Protein product: CASSDDQGILLF.

CDR3 residues: CASSLGRVVAGEQYF. CDR3 DNA sequence: TGTGCCAGCAGCTTAGGGCGGGTGGTTGCGGGGGAGCAGTACTTC. The chain combines TRBV11-2 with TRBJ2-7; D is possibly TRBD2 (6 bases). In germline, CDR1 is SGHAT, CDR2 FQNNGV. V lost 1 base and J 7 bases, leaving 17 bases between the germline ends. This CDR3 contains 15 residues.

This chain uses TRBV2 with TRBJ2-5, with a weak D call TRBD1 (6 bases). Per germline, CDR1 SNHLY and CDR2 FYNNEI. CDR3 size: 12 residues. The V gene lost 8 bases and the J gene lost 2 bases, with 9 bases spanning the gap. The chain's CDR3 is CASWTEQETQYF. The DNA for the CDR3 is TGTGCCAGCTGGACAGAACAAGAGACCCAGTACTTC.

The V call is TRBV5-4, the J call TRBJ2-7, with 7 bases that match TRBD1. CDR1 and CDR2 (germline): SGHNT, YYREEE (reference sequence). With V trimmed by 3 bases and J by 0 bases, 6 bases remained unmatched. This CDR3 comprises 15 residues. The CDR3 loop reads CASSSPGQSSYEQYF. In DNA, the CDR3 is TGTGCCAGCAGCTCTCCGGGACAGAGCTCCTACGAGCAGTACTTC.

J is TRBJ2-3 and V is TRBV6-6, with 10 nucleotides matching TRBD2. CDR1 is MNHNY, CDR2 SVGAGI, per germline (reference sequence). This CDR3 region has 14 residues. J lost 5 bases, V lost 5 bases, and 4 bases had no gene match. The CDR3 is CASSTSGTRDTQYF. The DNA of the CDR3 is TGTGCCAGCAGTACTAGCGGGACTAGAGATACGCAGTATTTT.